The rows below give T cell receptor beta chains drawn from one sample of a study of shared clonotypes between healthy human individuals. TCRdb keeps only in-frame clones here, not all; method: immunoSEQ multiplex PCR. The repertoire consists of a few million clones, with around 93% occurring once and the leading ten covering more than 1.5%. Sequencing input: naive CD8+ T cells from PBMCs. These receptors came from a man in his late teens or twenties in good health. Some clones in this sample may be carry-over from other donors' samples. Both conserved end residues are part of each CDR3. The D gene is left open where the match is weak. Size is stated for part of the rows, as once, few or many counts, or as a class when the clone is expanded.

j_gene,d_gene,v_gene,abundance,CDR3nt,CDR3aa
TRBJ2-7,-,TRBV9,-,TGTGCCAGCAGCGTAGTAGGGGCCCCCTCCTACGAGCAGTACTTC,CASSVVGAPSYEQYF
TRBJ1-1,TRBD1,TRBV5-1,-,TGCGCCAGCAGCTTGGCGGGACAGCCCAGAACTGAAGCTTTCTTT,CASSLAGQPRTEAFF
TRBJ2-7,TRBD1,TRBV11-2,-,TGTGCCAGCAGCTACAGACAGGGCGGGGAGCAGTACTTC,CASSYRQGGEQYF
TRBJ1-5,-,TRBV6-1,-,TGTGCCAGCAGTGAAGATGTCAAGGAATATAGCAATCAGCCCCAGCATTTT,CASSEDVKEYSNQPQHF
TRBJ2-7,TRBD1,TRBV7-9,-,TGTGCCAGCAGCTTTATCCAGGGGGCGTTTGACGAGCAGTACTTC,CASSFIQGAFDEQYF
TRBJ1-1,-,TRBV29-1,-,TGCAGCGTTGGTGGGGGGCCCACTGAAGCTTTCTTT,CSVGGGPTEAFF
TRBJ2-7,-,TRBV28,-,TGTGCCAGCAGTTTACTCACCCTTTACGAGCAGTACTTC,CASSLLTLYEQYF
TRBJ2-7,-,TRBV7-9,-,TGTGCCAGCAGCTACGACGGAAGTTCCCTCGAGCAGTACTTC,CASSYDGSSLEQYF
TRBJ1-1,-,TRBV5-6,-,TGTGCCAGCAGCAAGACAGTCAAGAACACTGAAGCTTTCTTT,CASSKTVKNTEAFF
TRBJ2-5,TRBD1,TRBV19,-,TGTGCCAGTAGCCTACCGGGACAGCAAGAGACCCAGTACTTC,CASSLPGQQETQYF
TRBJ2-1,-,TRBV2,-,TGTGCCAGCCACCCGGACAGAGGGACCAATGAGCAGTTCTTC,CASHPDRGTNEQFF
TRBJ1-2,-,TRBV28,-,TGTGCCAGCAGTTCCCCGCCGGCGGACGGCTATGGCTACACCTTC,CASSSPPADGYGYTF
TRBJ2-7,TRBD1,TRBV5-1,-,TGCGCCAGCAGCCCGGGACAGGGGTACTACGAGCAGTACTTC,CASSPGQGYYEQYF
TRBJ1-6,-,TRBV27,-,TGTGCCAGCAGCCGGACAGCGACCTTCTCCTATAATTCACCCCTCCACTTT,CASSRTATFSYNSPLHF
TRBJ2-1,TRBD1,TRBV7-6,-,TGTGCCAGCAGCTTAAGGCCGGGACAGGGCTGGTTCAATGAGCAGTTCTTC,CASSLRPGQGWFNEQFF
TRBJ1-4,-,TRBV10-3,once,TGTGCCATCAGTGAGTCAGGGTTAAATGAAAAACTGTTTTTT,CAISESGLNEKLFF
TRBJ2-4,TRBD1,TRBV28,-,TGTGCCAGCAGTCCTCCGGGACAGGGTATCATTCAGTACTTC,CASSPPGQGIIQYF
TRBJ2-3,TRBD1,TRBV7-6,-,TGTGCCAGCAGCTTCGGGACAGCATCCAACTTAGTTAGCACAGATACGCAGTATTTT,CASSFGTASNLVSTDTQYF
TRBJ2-7,TRBD1,TRBV9,-,TGTGCCAGCAGTAAAGAGACAGGGTTCAACGAGCAGTACTTC,CASSKETGFNEQYF
TRBJ2-3,-,TRBV28,-,TGTGCCAGCAGCACGACAGAGATCCACACAGATACGCAGTATTTT,CASSTTEIHTDTQYF
TRBJ1-4,-,TRBV29-1,-,TGCAGCGTTGTGCCTCGATTCGATGAAAAACTGTTTTTT,CSVVPRFDEKLFF
TRBJ2-2,TRBD2,TRBV5-1,-,TGCGCCAGCAGCTTGACTAGCGGGAACACCGGGGAGCTGTTTTTT,CASSLTSGNTGELFF
TRBJ1-1,-,TRBV27,-,TGTGCCAGCAGTTTTTCGTCGTACACTGAAGCTTTCTTT,CASSFSSYTEAFF
TRBJ1-1,TRBD1,TRBV6-5,-,TGTGCCAGCAGATCCAACCTCGGGGACAGCTCCTTTTTCTTT,CASRSNLGDSSFFF
TRBJ2-5,TRBD2,TRBV27,-,TGTGCCAGCGGCCTAGCGGGAGGGCCATTTTACCAAGAGACCCAGTACTTC,CASGLAGGPFYQETQYF
TRBJ2-1,TRBD2,TRBV27,-,TGTGCCAGCAGTTTCAGCGGGGGTTACAATGAGCAGTTCTTC,CASSFSGGYNEQFF
TRBJ2-3,-,TRBV25-1,-,TGTGCCAGCAGTCGGGGTGCCGACCCTAGGGGAGATACGCAGTATTTT,CASSRGADPRGDTQYF
TRBJ2-7,TRBD2,TRBV28,-,TGTGCCAGCAGTTTGTGGCTAGCGGGAGTGGGGTACGAGCAGTACTTC,CASSLWLAGVGYEQYF
TRBJ2-7,-,TRBV28,-,TGTGCCAGCAGTTTATCGGGTGGCTCCTACGAGCAGTACTTC,CASSLSGGSYEQYF
TRBJ1-5,-,TRBV30,-,TGTGCCTGGAGTCAAGGCGGTCTTCAGCCCCAGCATTTT,CAWSQGGLQPQHF
TRBJ2-3,TRBD2,TRBV9,-,TGTGCCAGCAGCCCGAGAAGTGGGCGGGAGGGTATTAGCACAGATACGCAGTATTTT,CASSPRSGREGISTDTQYF
TRBJ1-2,-,TRBV6-1,-,TGTGCCAGCAGTGATAGGTCACGGTCGGCTAACTATGGCTACACCTTC,CASSDRSRSANYGYTF
TRBJ2-5,-,TRBV7-9,-,TGTGCCAGCGAGGAGACCCAGTACTTC,CASEETQYF
TRBJ1-5,-,TRBV7-9,-,TGTGCCAGCAGCCAGGCGAAGACGGTTAGGGATCAGCCCCAGCATTTT,CASSQAKTVRDQPQHF
TRBJ2-7,-,TRBV7-2,-,TGTGCCAGCACCTTAAGGAGCCTATCCGGGACGGAGATTTACGAGCAGTACTTC,CASTLRSLSGTEIYEQYF
TRBJ1-1,-,TRBV5-1,few,TGCGCCAGCAGCTCCCGGGACTTGAACACTGAAGCTTTCTTT,CASSSRDLNTEAFF
TRBJ2-3,TRBD2,TRBV6-6,once,TGTGCCAGCAGTTATCGGAGCGGGAGGGTTTCGGATACGCAGTATTTT,CASSYRSGRVSDTQYF
TRBJ1-1,-,TRBV2,once,TGTGCCAGCAGGCCTCCAGTAAACACTGAAGCTTTCTTT,CASRPPVNTEAFF
TRBJ2-7,TRBD2,TRBV5-1,-,TGCGCCAGCCAAATCGGACTAGCAACCTACGAGCAGTACTTC,CASQIGLATYEQYF
TRBJ1-1,-,TRBV19,-,TGTGCCAGTAGTATAGATCCACAGGGGAACACTGAAGCTTTCTTT,CASSIDPQGNTEAFF
TRBJ1-1,-,TRBV5-1,once,TGCGCCAGCAGCTGGAATGTGAGGGGCGGGGAGAAGACTGAAGCTTTCTTT,CASSWNVRGGEKTEAFF
TRBJ2-1,-,TRBV6-6,-,TGTGCCAGCAGTTGGGAGACGGGGACCTACAATGAGCAGTTCTTC,CASSWETGTYNEQFF
TRBJ1-2,TRBD1,TRBV5-6,-,TGTGCCAGCAGCGACAGGGGGGTTTATGGCTACACCTTC,CASSDRGVYGYTF
TRBJ2-3,-,TRBV7-9,-,TGTGCCAGCAGCCGCAACATCACAGATACGCAGTATTTT,CASSRNITDTQYF